The clone carrying this T cell receptor beta chain was detected a few times. Germline loops: CDR1 SNHLY, CDR2 FYNNEI. The V end lost 2 bases, the J end lost 4 bases, and 11 bases lay between the germline ends. This CDR3 comprises 15 residues. The data originate from a study of cytomegalovirus exposure and HLA in healthy donors. In the PCR, 60 Vbeta and 13 Jbeta primers were used. Generated by immunoSEQ multiplex PCR, the TCRdb table keeps only in-frame clones and is missing some. The sample yields roughly 150,000 clones, less than 10% seen once. This clonotype originated in a man aged 50-59 years in good health and CMV-seronegative. The J gene is TRBJ1-4, the V gene TRBV2; D is uncertain. The sample taken for sequencing was PBMCs. The CDR3 here is CASSESLTINEKLFF. The CDR3, as DNA: TGTGCCAGCAGTGAAAGTTTGACTATTAATGAAAAACTGTTTTTT.